This T cell receptor (beta chain) appears in the sequencing data of a study of T cell responses to AZD1222 COVID-19 vaccine. Points from the study as a whole: Every sample of the repertoires postdated the peak T cell response. Donors in the cohort were predominantly white British and more often female, and clonal diversity was possibly underestimated.

TCRdb's table, derived via immunoSEQ multiplex PCR, lists solely in-frame clones and lacks some. The listing records more than 110,000 clones. Of note for this clone: Its antigen is still unknown.

There are 13 residues in the CDR3. V lost 2 bases to trimming and J lost 8 bases, with 12 bases between them. Germline CDR1 MNHEY, CDR2 SVGAGI. This receptor was obtained from an adult in good health. V is TRBV6-5 and J is TRBJ1-2; possibly TRBD1 for D (5 bases). Input material: peripheral blood. In nucleotides, the CDR3 is TGTGCCAGCAGTTACGAAGCAGGGTGGGGCTACACCTTC. Its protein product is CASSYEAGWGYTF.